These 21 T cell receptor beta chains were sequenced from one sample in a study of T cell clones after liver transplantation. Only in-frame clones appear in the TCRdb table, and some are missing; sequencing was by immunoSEQ multiplex PCR. The sample carries about 2,900 clones, roughly 25% recorded once. Proliferating CFSE-low MLR cells were sequenced to define alloreactive TCRbeta sequences. Which antigens these TCRs recognize remains unknown. The sample was CD4+ T cells from PBMCs cultured with third-party cells. The source of these receptors is a human patient who received a liver transplant. Some T cells may be the graft donor's.

Only a few counts were recorded for this clone. This rearrangement joins TRBV6-5 to TRBJ1-6; TRBD1 matches at 9 bases. From germline, CDR1 is MNHEY and CDR2 SVGAGI. CDR3 length equals 16 residues. The junction had 8 bases not matched to a gene; V was cut back by 4 bases and J by 7 bases. The CDR3 DNA follows: TGTGCCAGCAGTTTGCGAGGGACAGGGAGAAATTCACCCCTCCACTTT. Translated, it gives CASSLRGTGRNSPLHF.

V usage is TRBV5-1 and J usage is TRBJ2-3; perhaps TRBD2 as D (6 bases). The CDR3 consists of 15 residues. Germline loops: CDR1 SGHRS, CDR2 YFSETQ. The ends were cut back, 3 bases at V and 2 bases at J, with 13 bases in the middle. The DNA of the CDR3 is TGCGCCAGCAGCTGGGGGGTTCGAGCCACAGATACGCAGTATTTT. Amino acid sequence: CASSWGVRATDTQYF.

This sequence joins TRBV7-3 and TRBJ2-2; D remains ambiguous. V shed 6 bases and J shed 3 bases, with 11 bases lying between them. The CDR3 loop spans 14 amino acids. Germline lookup yields CDR1 SGHTA and CDR2 FQGTGA. In DNA, the CDR3 is TGTGCCAGCAGATTGACACAGTACACCGGGGAGCTGTTTTTT. Its translation: CASRLTQYTGELFF.

There are a few counts of this clone. This chain joins TRBV9 and TRBJ2-7, with a weak D call TRBD1 (6 bases). The CDR3 is made up of 16 amino acids. Trimming cost V 0 bases and J 6 bases, with 19 bases left between them. The V gene's germline CDR1 is SGDLS and CDR2 YYNGEE. In DNA form, the CDR3 reads TGTGCCAGCAGCGTAGGATCTGGGGGCAAAGGTTCCGAGCAGTACTTC. It codes for CASSVGSGGKGSEQYF.

This chain connects TRBV7-8 to TRBJ2-5, with 9 bases that match TRBD2. The CDR3 extends over 14 amino acids. Germline V gives CDR1 SGHVS, CDR2 FQNEAQ. The V and J ends lost 2 bases and 5 bases, in that order; junction bases with no gene match: 3. CDR3 sequence: CASSLQRGVETQYF. Written as DNA, the CDR3 is TGTGCCAGCAGCTTACAGCGGGGGGTGGAGACCCAGTACTTC. The whole variable domain, remainder taken from reference TRBV7-8 and TRBJ2-5, is GAGVSQSPRYKVAKRGQDVALRCDPISGHVSLFWYQQALGQGPEFLTYFQNEAQLDKSGLPSDRFFAERPEGSVSTLKIQRTQQEDSAVYLCASSLQRGVETQYFGPGTRLLVL.

V usage is TRBV4-2 and J usage is TRBJ1-1; D gene ambiguous. Germline CDR1 is LGHNA and CDR2 is YNFKEQ. V was trimmed by 2 bases and J by 4 bases, leaving 8 bases between them. CDR3 size: 13 residues. The DNA for the CDR3 is TGTGCCAGCAGCCAATTTCGAGTCACTGAAGCTTTCTTT. Its protein product is CASSQFRVTEAFF.

This clone was detected only a few times. The chain is built from TRBV2 and TRBJ2-6; D may be TRBD1 (5 bases). Trimming cost V 7 bases and J 3 bases, with 10 bases left between them. The CDR3 length is 14 residues. Germline V gene data show CDR1 as SNHLY and CDR2 as FYNNEI. CDR3 DNA sequence: TGTGCCAGCAATGCCAGGGTTGGGGCCAACGTCCTGACTTTC. Translated, it gives CASNARVGANVLTF.

This clone was seen a handful of times. Just one base apart from a much larger clone, this may be a read error. The chain carries TRBV7-2 and TRBJ1-5, with D unclear. Germline V gives CDR1 SGHTA, CDR2 FQGNSA. The CDR3 runs to 13 residues. V was pared by 5 bases and J by 4 bases, with 9 bases between. The CDR3 is CASSGRGNQPQHF. The CDR3 coding sequence is TGTGCCAGCAGCGGCCGGGGTAATCAGCCCCAGCATTTT.

The chain has TRBV5-4 and TRBJ2-5; 13 bases match TRBD2. Germline lookup yields CDR1 SGHNT and CDR2 YYREEE (reference sequence). With V trimmed by 2 bases and J by 2 bases, 0 bases remained unmatched. This CDR3 contains 15 residues. The CDR3 region is CASSLLAGGQETQYF. CDR3 bases: TGTGCCAGCAGCTTACTAGCGGGGGGGCAAGAGACCCAGTACTTC.

The chain has TRBV5-8 and TRBJ1-4, with TRBD1 as a possible D gene (6 bases). This CDR3 comprises 14 residues. The V end was cut by 6 bases, the J end by 8 bases, with 17 bases between. Germline V gene sequence: CDR1 SGHTS, CDR2 YDEGEE. CDR3 loop: CASTRTGFGEKLFF. CDR3 nucleotide sequence: TGTGCCAGCACCCGAACAGGGTTTGGGGAAAAACTGTTTTTT. Using reference TRBV5-8 and TRBJ1-4 for the parts outside the CDR3, the full variable domain is EAGVTQSPTHLIKTRGQQATLRCSPISGHTSVYWYQQALGLGLQFLLWYDEGEERNRGNFPPRFSGRQFPNYSSELNVNALELEDSALYLCASTRTGFGEKLFFGSGTQLSVL.

This clone was seen a few times. This may arise from a read error, as a much more abundant clone is one base away. The chain uses TRBV19 and TRBJ2-7; TRBD2 might be the D (7 bases). Germline V gene lookup returns CDR1 LNHDA and CDR2 SQIVND (reference sequence). Trimming removed 4 bases from V and 6 bases from J, with 28 bases in between. The CDR3 extends over 18 amino acids. The CDR3 DNA sequence: TGTGCCAGTAGTACCCGGGGGGTGGGGGCGCAAGTTGTCGGCGAGCAGTACTTC. This translates into CASSTRGVGAQVVGEQYF.

This clone was observed a handful of times. This chain uses TRBV11-2 with TRBJ2-4; TRBD1 agrees at 10 bases. From germline, CDR1 is SGHAT and CDR2 FQNNGV. V trimming: 5 bases; J trimming: 8 bases; junction bases outside the gene matches: 9. CDR3 length: 15 residues. CDR3: CASSPDRDRGYIQYF. The CDR3 DNA follows: TGTGCCAGCAGCCCTGACCGGGACAGGGGATACATTCAGTACTTC.

This clone was counted between two and nine times. The chain joins TRBV4-2 to TRBJ2-1; TRBD2 matches at 12 bases. The CDR3 length is 16 residues. The J segment lost 4 bases and the V segment lost 0 bases, leaving 1 base of the junction unmatched. Germline V CDR1 and CDR2: LGHNA, YNFKEQ. The CDR3 DNA reads as TGTGCCAGCAGCCAAGAGGGGACTAGCGGGTACAATGAGCAGTTCTTC. It specifies CASSQEGTSGYNEQFF.

In the case of this clone: A much larger clone lies a single base off, so this may be a read error. V gene TRBV10-2 combines with J gene TRBJ1-5; 11 bases agree with TRBD1. CDR1 and CDR2 from the germline V gene are WSHSY and SAAADI. Trimming took 5 bases from V and 9 from J; bases not matched to a gene: 12. CDR3 size: 16 residues. The CDR3 coding sequence is TGCGCCAGCAGTCACCGGGACAGGGGGGCGCTGAGGCCCCAGCATTTT. It translates to CASSHRDRGALRPQHF.

This clone has a handful of counts. The genes are TRBV7-4 and TRBJ2-1; D tentatively fits TRBD1 or TRBD2 (5 bases each). V was shortened by 1 base and J by 0 bases, with 7 bases between the two germline ends. The CDR3 runs 15 residues. CDR1 is SGHVT and CDR2 is SQSDAQ in the germline V gene. CDR3 DNA sequence: TGTGCCAGCAGCTTAGGGGGGAACTCCTACAATGAGCAGTTCTTC. Translation gives CASSLGGNSYNEQFF.

V and J are TRBV28 and TRBJ1-1; D not certain. CDR3 size: 11 residues. Trimming left V 11 bases short and J 4 bases short, with 11 bases between. Germline CDR1 and CDR2: MDHEN and SYDVKM. CDR3 in DNA: TGTGCCTTGGTGTCGGGCACTGAAGCTTTCTTT. It is translated as CALVSGTEAFF.

The chain uses TRBV5-5 and TRBJ2-5; D is possibly TRBD2 (6 bases). Germline V gene lookup returns CDR1 SGHKS and CDR2 YYEKEE (reference sequence). CDR3 length: 15 amino acids. V lost 4 bases, J lost 0 bases, and 13 bases lay in between. The CDR3 sequence is CASSPGGLNQETQYF. CDR3 in DNA: TGTGCCAGCAGCCCCGGGGGATTGAACCAAGAGACCCAGTACTTC.

The chain carries TRBV7-2 and TRBJ1-4, with D perhaps matching TRBD1 (5 bases). Trimming pared 3 bases from V and 7 bases from J, leaving 12 bases between. This CDR3 contains 14 residues. The germline gives CDR1 SGHTA, CDR2 FQGNSA. Here the CDR3 reads CASSFSGKGEKLFF. The CDR3 DNA reads TGTGCCAGCAGCTTTTCAGGGAAGGGTGAAAAACTGTTTTTT.

About this clone itself: One end of the junction is discordant with germline, which a read error may explain. The rearrangement uses TRBV5-8 and TRBJ1-1; TRBD1 matches at 8 bases. This CDR3 region has 12 residues. Germline assignment: CDR1 SGHTS and CDR2 YDEGEE. The CDR3 sequence: CASSGNRQGRVF. DNA for the CDR3: TGTGCCAGCAGTGGTAACCGACAGGGGAGGGTCTTT. The full variable domain, its missing parts supplied by reference TRBV5-8 and TRBJ1-1, is EAGVTQSPTHLIKTRGQQATLRCSPISGHTSVYWYQQALGLGLQFLLWYDEGEERNRGNFPPRFSGRQFPNYSSELNVNALELEDSALYLCASSGNRQGRVFGQGTRLTVV.

This chain uses TRBV11-3 with TRBJ2-3, with 9 bases that match TRBD1. V shed 5 bases, J shed 4 bases, and the junction held 13 bases outside the gene matches. The germline CDR1 and CDR2 sequences are SGHNT and YENEEA. The CDR3 extends over 17 amino acids. CDR3: CASSPTGTGRRSDTQYF. In nucleotides, the CDR3 is TGTGCCAGCAGCCCAACCGGGACAGGGCGCCGGTCAGATACGCAGTATTTT.

In its sample, this clone was seen once. The J gene is TRBJ2-1, the V gene TRBV7-4; TRBD1 agrees at 9 bases. V gave up 0 bases and J gave up 8 bases; unmatched junction bases: 5. This CDR3 spans 15 amino acids. Germline lookup yields CDR1 SGHVT and CDR2 SQSDAQ. In nucleotides, the CDR3 is TGTGCCAGCAGCTTAGCCGTTACAGGGGGCCATGAGCAGTTCTTC. Amino acid sequence: CASSLAVTGGHEQFF. Based on the CDR3 plus reference TRBV7-4 and TRBJ2-1, the full variable domain is GAGVSQSPRYKVAKRGRDVALRCDSISGHVTLYWYRQTLGQGSEVLTYSQSDAQRDKSGRPSGRFSAERPERSVSTLKIQRTEQGDSAVYLCASSLAVTGGHEQFFGPGTRLTVL.